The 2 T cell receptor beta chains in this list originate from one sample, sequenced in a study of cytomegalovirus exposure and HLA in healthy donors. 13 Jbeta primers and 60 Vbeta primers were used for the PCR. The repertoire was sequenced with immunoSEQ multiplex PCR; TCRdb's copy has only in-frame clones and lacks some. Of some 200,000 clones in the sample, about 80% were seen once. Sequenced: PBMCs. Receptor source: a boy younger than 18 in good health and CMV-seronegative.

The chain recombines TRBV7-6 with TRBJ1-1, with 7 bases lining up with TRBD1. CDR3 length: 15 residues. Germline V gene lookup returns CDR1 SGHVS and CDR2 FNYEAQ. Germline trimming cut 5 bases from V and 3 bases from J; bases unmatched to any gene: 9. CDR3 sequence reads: CASSTGATGYTEAFF. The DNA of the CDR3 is TGTGCCAGCAGCACAGGGGCCACGGGCTACACTGAAGCTTTCTTT.

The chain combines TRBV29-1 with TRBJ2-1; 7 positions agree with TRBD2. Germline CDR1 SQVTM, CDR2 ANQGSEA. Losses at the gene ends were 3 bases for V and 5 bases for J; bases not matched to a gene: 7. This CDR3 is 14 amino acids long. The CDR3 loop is CSVEGVAGNNEQFF. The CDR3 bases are TGCAGCGTTGAGGGGGTAGCGGGCAACAATGAGCAGTTCTTC.